Listed below are T cell receptor beta chains from one sample, sequenced in a study of coeliac disease. Generated by immunoSEQ multiplex PCR, the TCRdb table keeps only in-frame clones and is missing some. The sample yields about 3,000 clones, 50% to 65% seen once. The sequencing sample was made of lymphocytes from the gut lamina propria. Source of these receptors: a woman aged 45-65 years without celiac disease. CDR3s include the opening cysteine and the closing phenylalanine or tryptophan. D genes are given only for firm matches. Some rows have no size entry. The others give once, few or many, or a class for an expanded clone.

d_call: -; j_call: TRBJ1-1; v_call: TRBV19; clone_size: -; cdr3_aa: CASSISPAFRAMGTEAFF; cdr3_nt: TGTGCCAGTAGTATAAGCCCCGCCTTCAGGGCTATGGGGACTGAAGCTTTCTTT
d_call: -; j_call: TRBJ1-2; v_call: TRBV19; clone_size: -; cdr3_aa: CASLQAPGYGYTF; cdr3_nt: TGTGCCAGCCTACAGGCCCCAGGCTATGGCTACACCTTC
d_call: TRBD1; j_call: TRBJ1-6; v_call: TRBV27; clone_size: few; cdr3_aa: CASSWDSPSSPLHF; cdr3_nt: TGTGCCAGCAGTTGGGACAGTCCTAGTTCACCCCTCCACTTT
d_call: -; j_call: TRBJ2-3; v_call: TRBV19; clone_size: -; cdr3_aa: CASSIGGIPRGDTQYF; cdr3_nt: TGTGCCAGTAGTATTGGCGGCATCCCCCGGGGAGATACGCAGTATTTT
d_call: -; j_call: TRBJ1-5; v_call: TRBV25-1; clone_size: few; cdr3_aa: CASSEYPPREAQHF; cdr3_nt: TGTGCCAGCAGTGAATATCCCCCCAGGGAAGCCCAGCATTTT
d_call: TRBD2; j_call: TRBJ2-7; v_call: TRBV5-1; clone_size: -; cdr3_aa: CASSYQSGGAEEQYF; cdr3_nt: TGCGCCAGCAGCTATCAGAGCGGGGGGGCGGAAGAGCAGTACTTC
d_call: -; j_call: TRBJ2-1; v_call: TRBV11-1; clone_size: few; cdr3_aa: CASSLTGGSYNEQFF; cdr3_nt: TGTGCCAGCAGCCTGACGGGGGGCAGCTACAATGAGCAGTTCTTC
d_call: -; j_call: TRBJ2-7; v_call: TRBV10-1; clone_size: few; cdr3_aa: CASLNGGPRRTGEQYF; cdr3_nt: TGCGCCAGCCTGAACGGCGGACCTCGGCGAACGGGGGAGCAGTACTTC
d_call: -; j_call: TRBJ1-4; v_call: TRBV29-1; clone_size: -; cdr3_aa: CSVVKVAGKEKLFF; cdr3_nt: TGCAGCGTTGTAAAAGTGGCGGGTAAGGAAAAACTGTTTTTT
d_call: TRBD2; j_call: TRBJ2-7; v_call: TRBV19; clone_size: -; cdr3_aa: CASRTSGGLSYEQYF; cdr3_nt: TGTGCCAGTAGAACCAGCGGGGGACTTTCCTACGAGCAGTACTTC
d_call: -; j_call: TRBJ1-2; v_call: TRBV4-1; clone_size: once; cdr3_aa: CASSVRYQNRKTYGYTF; cdr3_nt: TGCGCCAGCAGCGTGAGGTACCAGAACCGAAAGACCTATGGCTACACCTTC
d_call: TRBD2; j_call: TRBJ2-2; v_call: TRBV9; clone_size: -; cdr3_aa: CASSVSPSGNTGELFF; cdr3_nt: TGTGCCAGCAGCGTATCTCCTAGCGGGAACACCGGGGAGCTGTTTTTT
d_call: -; j_call: TRBJ1-2; v_call: TRBV12-5; clone_size: -; cdr3_aa: CASGFTNGYTF; cdr3_nt: TGTGCTAGTGGTTTCACTAATGGCTACACCTTC
d_call: -; j_call: TRBJ1-2; v_call: TRBV5-6; clone_size: -; cdr3_aa: CASSFPGHYNYGYTF; cdr3_nt: TGTGCCAGCAGCTTTCCGGGACACTATAACTATGGCTACACCTTC
d_call: -; j_call: TRBJ1-2; v_call: TRBV7-9; clone_size: -; cdr3_aa: CASSLDSGRVSNYGYTF; cdr3_nt: TGTGCCAGCAGCTTAGACTCGGGCAGGGTCTCGAACTATGGCTACACCTTC
d_call: TRBD1; j_call: TRBJ2-3; v_call: TRBV9; clone_size: few; cdr3_aa: CASSPIQGSLSTDTQYF; cdr3_nt: TGTGCCAGCAGCCCGATACAGGGGTCGCTTAGCACAGATACGCAGTATTTT
d_call: TRBD2; j_call: TRBJ2-1; v_call: TRBV6-1; clone_size: few; cdr3_aa: CASSPLAGDINEQFF; cdr3_nt: TGTGCCAGCAGTCCCCTAGCGGGGGACATCAATGAGCAGTTCTTC